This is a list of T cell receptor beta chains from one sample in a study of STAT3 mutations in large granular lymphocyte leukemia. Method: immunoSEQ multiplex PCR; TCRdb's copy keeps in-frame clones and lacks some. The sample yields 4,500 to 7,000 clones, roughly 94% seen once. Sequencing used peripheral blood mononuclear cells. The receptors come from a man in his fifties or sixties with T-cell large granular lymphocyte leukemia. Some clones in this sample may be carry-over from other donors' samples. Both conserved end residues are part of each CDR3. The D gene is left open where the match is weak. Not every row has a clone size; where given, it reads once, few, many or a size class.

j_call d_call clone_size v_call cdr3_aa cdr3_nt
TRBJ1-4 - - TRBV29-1 CSVLGEYNEKLFF TGCAGCGTTTTGGGGGAATATAATGAAAAACTGTTTTTT
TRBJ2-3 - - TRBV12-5 CASGPSAFTDTQYF TGTGCTAGTGGTCCCAGCGCGTTCACAGATACGCAGTATTTT
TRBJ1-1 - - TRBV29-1 CSVNRGMNTEAFF TGCAGCGTGAACAGAGGCATGAACACTGAAGCTTTCTTT
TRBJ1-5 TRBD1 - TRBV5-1 CASSLVGGAGQPQHF TGCGCCAGCAGCTTGGTAGGGGGCGCAGGGCAGCCCCAGCATTTT
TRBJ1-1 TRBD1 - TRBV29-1 CSIRDSYTEAFF TGCAGCATCCGGGACAGCTACACTGAAGCTTTCTTT
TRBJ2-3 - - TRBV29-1 CSAKMDADTQYF TGCAGCGCCAAAATGGACGCAGATACGCAGTATTTT
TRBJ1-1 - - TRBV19 CASSRQQGPAEAFF TGTGCCAGTTCCAGGCAGCAGGGGCCAGCCGAAGCTTTCTTT
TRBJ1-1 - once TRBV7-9 CASSLNSGRTDEAFF TGTGCCAGCAGCTTAAATTCTGGGCGGACAGATGAAGCTTTCTTT
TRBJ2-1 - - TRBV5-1 CASSSVQLGEQFF TGCGCCAGCAGCTCCGTACAGCTAGGTGAGCAGTTCTTC
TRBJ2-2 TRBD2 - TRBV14 CASSPSTGLAGGRTGELFF TGTGCCAGCAGCCCTTCGACTGGACTAGCGGGAGGGCGTACCGGGGAGCTGTTTTTT
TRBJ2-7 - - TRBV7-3 CASSFAISYEQYF TGTGCCAGCAGCTTTGCCATATCCTACGAGCAGTACTTC
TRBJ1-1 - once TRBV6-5 CASSDTGIRSTEAFF TGTGCCAGCAGCGATACAGGGATTCGGTCCACTGAAGCTTTCTTT
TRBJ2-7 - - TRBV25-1 CASSGGTTSGYEQYF TGTGCCAGCAGTGGAGGGACGACAAGCGGATACGAGCAGTACTTC
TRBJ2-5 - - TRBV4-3 CASSQVHSLETQYF TGCGCCAGCAGCCAAGTGCACAGTCTAGAGACCCAGTACTTC
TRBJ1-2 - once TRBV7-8 CASSLGPAANYGYTF TGTGCCAGCAGCTTAGGGCCGGCAGCTAACTATGGCTACACCTTC
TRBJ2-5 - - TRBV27 CASSLSRGAGETQYF TGTGCCAGCAGTTTATCGAGAGGGGCCGGAGAGACCCAGTACTTC
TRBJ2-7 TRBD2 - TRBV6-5 CASSYSGGSSAYEQYF TGTGCCAGCAGTTACTCTGGCGGGAGTTCCGCCTACGAGCAGTACTTC
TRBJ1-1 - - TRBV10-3 CAIKPQSSGTEAFF TGTGCCATCAAACCTCAGAGTTCGGGGACTGAAGCTTTCTTT
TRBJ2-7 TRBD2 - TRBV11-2 CASSFEAGGGFEQYF TGTGCCAGCAGCTTTGAAGCGGGAGGTGGGTTCGAGCAGTACTTC
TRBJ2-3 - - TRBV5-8 CASSFWGAGADTQYF TGTGCCAGCAGCTTTTGGGGGGCGGGAGCAGATACGCAGTATTTT
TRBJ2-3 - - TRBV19 CASSATDTQYF TGTGCCAGCTCAGCCACAGATACGCAGTATTTT
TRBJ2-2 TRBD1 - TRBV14 CASSQETGGTGELFF TGTGCCAGCAGCCAAGAGACAGGGGGGACCGGGGAGCTGTTTTTT
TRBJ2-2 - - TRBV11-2 CASSQNTGDTGELFF TGTGCCAGCAGCCAAAACACGGGCGACACCGGGGAGCTGTTTTTT
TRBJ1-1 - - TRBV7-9 CASSRTSDTEAFF TGTGCCAGCAGCCGTACCTCAGACACTGAAGCTTTCTTT
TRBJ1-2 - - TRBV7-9 CASSLAGQLNYGYTF TGTGCCAGCAGCTTAGCGGGACAATTGAACTATGGCTACACCTTC
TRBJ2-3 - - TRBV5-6 CASSWGADTQYF TGTGCCAGCAGCTGGGGCGCAGATACGCAGTATTTT
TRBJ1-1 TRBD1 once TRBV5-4 CASSGNRGNTEAFF TGTGCCAGCAGCGGAAACAGGGGGAACACTGAAGCTTTCTTT
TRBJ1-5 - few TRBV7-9 CASSLALTADSNQPQHF TGTGCCAGCAGCTTAGCGCTAACCGCCGATAGCAATCAGCCCCAGCATTTT
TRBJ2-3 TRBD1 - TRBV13 CASSLVGQSTDTQYF TGTGCCAGCAGCTTGGTGGGACAGAGCACAGATACGCAGTATTTT
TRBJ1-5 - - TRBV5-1 CASSLAPLGESQPQHF TGCGCCAGCAGCTTAGCCCCCTTGGGGGAGAGTCAGCCCCAGCATTTT
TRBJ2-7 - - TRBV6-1 CATFERTHSSYEQYF TGTGCCACCTTTGAGCGGACTCACAGCTCCTACGAGCAGTACTTC
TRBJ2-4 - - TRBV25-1 CASSDLGNIQYF TGTGCCAGCAGTGATTTGGGGAACATTCAGTACTTC
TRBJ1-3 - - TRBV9 CASSVAQASGNTIYF TGTGCCAGCAGCGTAGCACAAGCCTCTGGAAACACCATATATTTT
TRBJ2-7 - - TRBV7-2 CASSSYYEQYF TGTGCCAGCAGCTCTTACTACGAGCAGTACTTC
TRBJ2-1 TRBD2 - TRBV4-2 CASSQELAVDNEQFF TGTGCCAGCAGCCAAGAACTAGCGGTTGACAATGAGCAGTTCTTC
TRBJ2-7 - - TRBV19 CASSLGPLYEQYF TGTGCCAGTAGTCTGGGACCGCTGTACGAGCAGTACTTC
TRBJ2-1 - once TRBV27 CASSLFPGSSYNEQFF TGTGCCAGCAGTTTATTTCCGGGTAGCTCCTACAATGAGCAGTTCTTC
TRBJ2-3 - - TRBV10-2 CASSESKGSDTQYF TGCGCCAGCAGTGAGTCGAAAGGGTCTGATACGCAGTATTTT
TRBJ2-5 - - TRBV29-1 CSVDLWAPQGGETQYF TGCAGCGTTGATTTATGGGCCCCACAGGGAGGAGAGACCCAGTACTTC